The 5 T cell receptor beta chains given below trace back to one sample, sequenced in a study of control samples from healthy donors and cancer patients (dated by TCRdb to 2020 to 2021). Receptor libraries were prepared by the immunoSEQ multiplex PCR assay. TCRdb mirrors the immuneACCESS table, restricted to in-frame sequences. Some clones are absent from its copies; in checked studies, under half trace to an unresolved V gene, and the reason for the others is unknown. The sample records about 75,000 clones, roughly 82% of which are singletons. The ten top clones hold less than 15% of the sample. Sequencing was carried out using blood. The source of these receptors is a man in his fifties or sixties in good health.

The J gene is TRBJ2-1, the V gene TRBV28, with 9 bases identical to TRBD2. The CDR3 consists of 15 residues. CDR1 and CDR2 (germline): MDHEN, SYDVKM. V dropped 6 bases and J dropped 9; count of bases not matched to a gene: 12. CDR3 region: CASRPGLAFRGEQFF. CDR3 coding DNA: TGTGCCAGCAGGCCGGGACTAGCTTTCCGCGGTGAGCAGTTCTTC. Complete variable domain (other parts from reference TRBV28 and TRBJ2-1): DVKVTQSSRYLVKRTGEKVFLECVQDMDHENMFWYRQDPGLGLRLIYFSYDVKMKEKGDIPEGYSVSREKKERFSLILESASTNQTSMYLCASRPGLAFRGEQFFGPGTRLTVL.

The genes are TRBV7-2 and TRBJ2-5; 10 nucleotides match TRBD1. V lost 2 bases, J lost 2 bases, and 5 bases stayed unmatched. CDR1 and CDR2 from the germline V gene are SGHTA and FQGNSA. This CDR3 region has 16 residues. The CDR3 reads CASSLLGQGQQETQYF. CDR3 DNA: TGTGCCAGCAGCTTATTGGGACAGGGGCAACAAGAGACCCAGTACTTC.

The chain has TRBV19 and TRBJ1-2; D might be TRBD1 (6 bases). CDR1 and CDR2 (germline): LNHDA, SQIVND (reference sequence). V was clipped by 6 bases and J by 3 bases, with 14 bases between them. The CDR3 totals 14 residues. In nucleotides, the CDR3 is TGTGCCAGTAGCTGGGGACGGACAGACTATGGCTACACCTTC. Translation gives CASSWGRTDYGYTF.

The chain employs TRBV2 and TRBJ2-5, with D unresolved. CDR3 length: 14 residues. Germline CDR1 reads SNHLY; CDR2 reads FYNNEI. V lost 1 base, J lost 1 base, and 7 bases lay in between. The CDR3 sequence is CASSEGAVQETQYF. CDR3 sequence (DNA): TGTGCCAGCAGTGAAGGGGCCGTCCAAGAGACCCAGTACTTC.

The V gene is TRBV28, the J gene TRBJ1-4; the match to TRBD1 covers 8 bases. The junction had 15 bases not matched to a gene; V was cut back by 2 bases and J by 7 bases. This CDR3 comprises 18 residues. CDR1 and CDR2 (germline): MDHEN, SYDVKM. CDR3 DNA sequence: TGTGCCAGCAGTTTAAATTTTCTCGGGGCAGGGGGCAGTGAAAAACTGTTTTTT. This codes for CASSLNFLGAGGSEKLFF.